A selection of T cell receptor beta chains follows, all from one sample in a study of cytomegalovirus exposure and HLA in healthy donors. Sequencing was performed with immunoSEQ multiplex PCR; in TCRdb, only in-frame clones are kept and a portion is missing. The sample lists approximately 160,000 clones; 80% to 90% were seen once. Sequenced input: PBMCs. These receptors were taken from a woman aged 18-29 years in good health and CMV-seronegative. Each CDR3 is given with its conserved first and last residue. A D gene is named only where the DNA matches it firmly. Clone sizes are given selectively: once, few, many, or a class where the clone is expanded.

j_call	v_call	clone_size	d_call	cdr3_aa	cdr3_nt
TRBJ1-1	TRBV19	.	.	CASSIQQGAEAFF	TGTGCCAGTAGTATACAACAGGGAGCTGAAGCTTTCTTT
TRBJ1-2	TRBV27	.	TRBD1	CASSLKTGGDYGYTF	TGTGCCAGCAGTCTTAAGACAGGGGGAGACTATGGCTACACCTTC
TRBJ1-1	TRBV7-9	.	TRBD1	CASRPWRGLNTEAFF	TGTGCCAGCAGACCCTGGAGGGGGCTGAACACTGAAGCTTTCTTT
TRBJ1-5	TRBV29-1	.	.	CSVGGGLPNQPQHF	TGCAGCGTTGGCGGGGGGCTGCCCAATCAGCCCCAGCATTTT
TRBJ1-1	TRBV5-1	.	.	CASSLVGANTEAFF	TGCGCCAGCAGCTTGGTGGGCGCGAACACTGAAGCTTTCTTT
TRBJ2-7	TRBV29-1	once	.	CSVEDSLLNEQYF	TGCAGCGTCGAGGACTCCCTGTTAAACGAGCAGTACTTC
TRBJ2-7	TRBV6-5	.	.	CASTPNAGNEQYF	TGTGCCAGCACCCCAAACGCCGGGAACGAGCAGTACTTC
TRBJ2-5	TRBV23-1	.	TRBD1	CASGTRDRGETQYF	TGCGCCAGCGGAACCCGGGACAGAGGGGAGACCCAGTACTTC
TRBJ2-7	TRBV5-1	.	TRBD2	CASSSAAGNLYEQYF	TGCGCCAGCAGCTCTGCAGCGGGAAACCTCTACGAGCAGTACTTC
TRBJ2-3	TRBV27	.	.	CASSTQLGWRENTQYF	TGTGCCAGCAGCACCCAACTAGGTTGGAGGGAAAATACGCAGTATTTT
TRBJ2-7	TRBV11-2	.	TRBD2	CASSLAREVLNEQYF	TGTGCCAGCAGCTTAGCGCGGGAGGTGTTGAACGAGCAGTACTTC
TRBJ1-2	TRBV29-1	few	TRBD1	CSAWDRGSEFRF	TGCAGCGCTTGGGACAGGGGGTCGGAATTCCGCTTC
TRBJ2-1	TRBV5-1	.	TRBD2	CASRFQRGVDEQFF	TGCGCCAGCAGGTTCCAGCGGGGAGTGGATGAGCAGTTCTTC
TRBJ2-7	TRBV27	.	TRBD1	CASSLRGQGSYEQYF	TGTGCCAGCAGTTTAAGGGGACAGGGTTCCTACGAGCAGTACTTC
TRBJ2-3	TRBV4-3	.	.	CASSQDYGRSTDTQYF	TGCGCCAGCAGCCAAGATTATGGGAGAAGCACAGATACGCAGTATTTT
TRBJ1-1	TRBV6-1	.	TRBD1	CASIRTGAEAFF	TGTGCCAGCATTAGGACAGGGGCTGAAGCTTTCTTT
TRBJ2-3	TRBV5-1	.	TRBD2	CASSRAGALATSTDTQYF	TGCGCCAGCAGCCGAGCGGGGGCTCTAGCGACTAGCACAGATACGCAGTATTTT